Reported below is one T cell receptor (beta chain). In the source study's methods: Estimation of nucleated cell counts was performed using reference gene primer amplification. The protocol was immunoSEQ multiplex PCR, while the TCRdb copy is restricted to in-frame clones and leaves out a portion. The V and J calls and clone size were taken over from that table, and D and trimming were inferred from the DNA. The sample lists 100,000 to 150,000 clones, roughly 80% seen once, with 1.4% in the top ten. The sample belongs to a study of blood T cell repertoires in COVID-19. Overall study: The United States, Italy and Spain provided the acute and convalescent COVID-19 samples. Nucleic acid was either cDNA or gDNA, and it came from T cells, B-cell-depleted T cells, or PBMCs.

The length of the CDR3 is 15 residues. In germline, CDR1 is KGHDR, CDR2 SFDVKD. Trimming at V came to 3 bases and at J to 0 bases, leaving 3 bases not matched to a gene. This clonotype was obtained from a man aged 60 to 69 with acute or convalescent COVID-19. This chain connects TRBV24-1 to TRBJ1-2, with 7 positions matching TRBD1. Input material: peripheral blood. The CDR3 DNA reads TGTGCCACCAGTGATAACAGGGGTACTAACTATGGCTACACCTTC. It yields the protein CATSDNRGTNYGYTF.